This T cell receptor beta chain was sequenced in a study of blood T cell repertoires in COVID-19. Germline-derived CDR1 and CDR2 are SGDLS and YYNGEE. Trimming cost V 0 bases and J 4 bases; bases outside gene matches: 8. The CDR3 has 17 amino acids. Original processing methods: Estimated nucleated cell counts came from reference gene primer amplification. Profiling relied on immunoSEQ multiplex PCR, and the TCRdb table lists in-frame clones only, not all of them. That table is the source of V, J and clone size, and D and trimming were worked out from the DNA. The sample has some 43,000 clones; about 80% are singletons.

The sequence came from a man aged 45-60 years with active or convalescent COVID-19. Sequencing input: peripheral blood. V and J are TRBV9 and TRBJ2-1; TRBD2 aligns across 9 bases. The CDR3 region is CASSVARSGGRYNEQFF. CDR3 sequence (DNA): TGTGCCAGCAGCGTAGCTCGTAGCGGGGGTCGTTACAATGAGCAGTTCTTC.